The rows below give T cell receptor beta chains drawn from one sample of a study of shared clonotypes between healthy human individuals. Assay: immunoSEQ multiplex PCR; the TCRdb copy retains only in-frame clones and omits some. Of about 2.3 million clones in the sample, 80% to 95% are singletons; the top ten hold 0.37%. The specimen sequenced was naive CD4+ T cells from PBMCs. The source is a man between 18 and 35 years old in good health. Some clones in this sample may be carry-over from other donors' samples. Each CDR3 is given with its conserved first and last residue. A D gene is named only where the DNA matches it firmly. Only part of the rows carry a size: once, few, many, or a class if the clone is expanded.

clone_size j_call d_call v_call cdr3_aa cdr3_nt
few TRBJ1-5 NA TRBV19 CASSIRQGPSQPQHF TGTGCCAGTAGTATTAGGCAGGGGCCGTCACAGCCCCAGCATTTT
NA TRBJ2-7 NA TRBV14 CASSLDTAYEQYF TGTGCCAGCAGCCTGGATACAGCCTACGAGCAGTACTTC
NA TRBJ2-4 NA TRBV7-2 CASSFLVRGRDIQYF TGTGCCAGCAGCTTTTTGGTCAGGGGCCGAGACATTCAGTACTTC
NA TRBJ2-2 TRBD1 TRBV28 CASRSPGTGGLWNTGELFF TGTGCCAGCAGGAGCCCCGGGACAGGGGGATTGTGGAACACCGGGGAGCTGTTTTTT
NA TRBJ1-1 NA TRBV6-5 CASRMNRVRGTEAFF TGTGCCAGCAGAATGAACAGGGTGAGGGGCACTGAAGCTTTCTTT
NA TRBJ1-4 TRBD1 TRBV9 CASSPQPDRDGVREKLFF TGTGCCAGCAGCCCCCAACCCGACAGGGACGGGGTAAGGGAAAAACTGTTTTTT
NA TRBJ2-2 NA TRBV7-6 CASSLAGSGELFF TGTGCCAGCAGCTTAGCCGGGAGCGGGGAGCTGTTTTTT
NA TRBJ1-5 NA TRBV28 CASSVPTGFQPQHF TGTGCCAGCAGTGTCCCAACAGGGTTTCAGCCCCAGCATTTT
NA TRBJ2-7 NA TRBV5-1 CASSPGQTYEQYF TGCGCCAGCAGCCCCGGACAAACCTACGAGCAGTACTTC
NA TRBJ1-1 NA TRBV7-3 CASSSWGSTEAFF TGTGCCAGCAGCTCGTGGGGGTCAACTGAAGCTTTCTTT
NA TRBJ2-7 NA TRBV28 CASSFGPHYEQYF TGTGCCAGCAGTTTTGGGCCGCACTACGAGCAGTACTTC
NA TRBJ2-5 TRBD2 TRBV9 CASSTGTSGSETQYF TGTGCCAGCAGCACTGGGACTAGTGGTAGTGAGACCCAGTACTTC
once TRBJ2-1 TRBD2 TRBV28 CASSLIAGNNEQFF TGTGCCAGCAGTTTGATAGCGGGAAACAATGAGCAGTTCTTC
once TRBJ2-7 NA TRBV4-1 CASSQGFFSYEQYF TGCGCCAGCAGCCAAGGATTTTTCAGTTACGAGCAGTACTTC
few TRBJ2-7 TRBD2 TRBV30 CAWTRGLADSYEQYF TGTGCCTGGACGAGGGGACTAGCGGACTCCTACGAGCAGTACTTC
NA TRBJ1-2 NA TRBV7-2 CASSQTPSGVGGYTF TGTGCCAGCAGCCAGACCCCCAGCGGGGTAGGTGGCTACACCTTC
NA TRBJ2-7 NA TRBV9 CASSPIISGAGEQYF TGTGCCAGCAGCCCTATAATTTCAGGGGCGGGTGAGCAGTACTTC